The T cell receptor beta chain under discussion was sequenced for a study of blood T cell repertoires in COVID-19. Background on the study: Whether acute or convalescent, the COVID-19 samples came from the United States, Italy and Spain. PBMCs, B-cell-depleted T cells, or T cells were the source of the cDNA or gDNA that made up the material.

J gave up 7 bases and V 4 bases, and 8 bases lay outside the gene matches. Germline lookup yields CDR1 LNHDA and CDR2 SQIVND (reference sequence). This CDR3 spans 15 amino acids. Original methodology: Amplified reference gene primers provided the basis for estimating nucleated cell counts. Assay: immunoSEQ multiplex PCR; the TCRdb copy retains only in-frame clones and omits some. Clone size and V and J calls were adopted from that table, with D and trimming inferred from the DNA. This table has roughly 250,000 clones, about 80% appearing once. Sequencing was carried out using peripheral blood. The chain has TRBV19 and TRBJ1-1; 11 bases line up with TRBD1. The TCR was taken from a woman at least 80 years old with acute or convalescent COVID-19. The CDR3 loop reads CASSRVGQGAGEAFF. The CDR3 nucleotides are TGTGCCAGTAGTAGGGTTGGACAGGGGGCCGGTGAAGCTTTCTTT.